The 3 T cell receptor beta chains below were found in one sample sequenced in a study of spatial heterogeneity in lung cancer. Regarding time point: sample taken at primary tumor resection. MiXCR was run by TCRdb on the 5' RACE reads, yielding one entry per CDR3 protein. The table lists roughly 5,400 distinct CDR3 sequences, around 3.8% of them singletons. This specimen was normal lung tissue next to the tumor, taken at surgery. The source is a male donor with early-stage non-small cell lung cancer.

This clonotype was seen ten or more times. J is TRBJ1-2 and V is TRBV20-1; D call uncertain. Germline V CDR1 and CDR2: DFQATT, SNEGSKA (reference sequence). Trimming shortened V by 6 bases and J by 1 base, and 9 bases separated the two germline ends. The CDR3 extends over 12 amino acids. CDR3 bases: TGCAGTGCGGGATCGGATAACTATGGCTACACCTTC. Its protein is CSAGSDNYGYTF.

This clonotype rates as medium-sized. The chain employs TRBV5-1 and TRBJ1-6; D unclear. The germline V gene encodes CDR1 SGHRS and CDR2 YFSETQ. Trimming took off 0 bases at V and 5 bases at J, with 6 bases between the two ends. The CDR3 spans 14 residues. The CDR3 here is CASSLEQNNSPLHF. The CDR3 coding sequence is TGCGCCAGCAGCTTGGAACAGAATAATTCACCCCTCCACTTT.

This clonotype was picked up many times. The V gene is TRBV7-9, the J gene TRBJ1-5; TRBD1 agrees at 9 bases. Looked up from germline, CDR1 is SEHNR and CDR2 is FQNEAQ (reference sequence). With 3 bases clipped from V and 4 bases from J, the junction kept 7 bases outside the gene matches. CDR3 length: 16 residues. In nucleotides, the CDR3 is TGTGCCAGCAGCTTGGTTGGACAGGGGAGAAATCAGCCCCAGCATTTT. It codes for CASSLVGQGRNQPQHF.